A single sample is the source of the 14 T cell receptor beta chains below, sequenced in a study of tumor-infiltrating lymphocytes in primary liver carcinoma (dated by TCRdb to 2015 to 2018). Without any cell sorting, total RNA and DNA were co-extracted from about 20-30 mg of bulk tissue using the AllPrep DNA/RNA mini kit. Sequencing instrument: Illumina HiSeq 2500. TCRbeta-specific cDNA was reverse-transcribed from 500 ng total RNA using a constant-region primer and ProtoScript II reverse transcriptase. The TCRbeta libraries were prepared through three rounds of nested multiplex PCR following a slightly modified ARM-PCR procedure. Each of the first two PCR rounds ran for approximately 9 cycles using multiplex TRBV1-TRBV30 forward primers together with a Cbeta reverse primer. The public reads were reprocessed in TCRdb via fastp at Q25 and MiXCR, keeping in-frame beta chains. Identical CDR3 protein sequences are pooled into one entry, listed with their most common genes and DNA. Recorded for this sample are 95,000 to 150,000 distinct CDR3 sequences; approximately 64% of them occurred a single time. Around 8.4% of the sample lies in the top ten.

The sequenced sample was liver tumor tissue from sampling region 3. This sample's cell subset or site label indicates: tumor region T3, left-lateral pole. The source is an older woman with primary liver carcinoma and hepatitis B virus infection.

This clonotype showed up just a few times. One end of the junction varies from germline; a read error may be responsible. This sequence joins TRBV29-1 and TRBJ2-1, with 11 bases lining up with TRBD2. This CDR3 region has 15 residues. The germline V gene has CDR1 SQVTM and CDR2 ANQGSEA. CDR3 region: CGVERLAGGNNEQFF. DNA for the CDR3: TGTGGCGTCGAACGTCTAGCGGGAGGAAACAATGAGCAGTTCTTC.

As to this clonotype: A much larger clonotype is one base distant, so this may be a read error. This rearrangement joins TRBV7-9 to TRBJ1-1; D may be TRBD1 (6 bases). Trimming shortened V by 4 bases and J by 5 bases, and 17 bases separated the two germline ends. There are 15 residues in the CDR3. Per germline, CDR1 SEHNR and CDR2 FQNEAQ (reference sequence). CDR3 sequence: CASSYPSTGGTEAFF. Here the CDR3 DNA reads TGTGCCAGCAGCTATCCGTCGACAGGTGGAACTGAAGCTTTCTTT.

A remark on this clonotype: The junction departs from germline at one end; a sequencing error may be responsible. The chain is built from TRBV11-1 and TRBJ1-1; 7 nucleotides line up with TRBD1. The CDR3 has 14 amino acids. The germline V gene encodes CDR1 SGHAT and CDR2 FQDESV (reference sequence). CDR3 sequence (DNA): TGTGGCAGCAGCTTCGGCAGGGGGGGAACTGAAGCCTTCTTT. It specifies CGSSFGRGGTEAFF.

With regard to this clonotype: This sequence may be a read error, since a much larger clone differs from it by one base. The chain links TRBV29-1 to TRBJ2-3; D is ambiguous. CDR1 SQVTM and CDR2 ANQGSEA come from the germline V gene. The CDR3 sequence is 10 residues long. The CDR3 loop reads CGTNTDTQYF. The CDR3 DNA reads TGCGGCACTAACACAGATACGCAGTATTTT.

Only one count was recorded for this clonotype. An end of the junction differs from the germline gene, which may be a read error. The chain recombines TRBV12-3 or TRBV12-4 with TRBJ2-7, with D uncertain. The CDR3 is 14 amino acids. CDR3 in amino acids: CASTSDTGSYEQYF. In nucleotides, the CDR3 is TGTGCCAGCACCAGCGATACCGGCTCCTACGAGCAGTATTTC.

This clonotype was found many times. The gene calls are TRBV14 and TRBJ1-2; weak D call: TRBD1 (6 bases). This CDR3 contains 14 residues. V was clipped by 4 bases and J by 9 bases, with 18 bases between them. The germline V gene encodes CDR1 SGHDN and CDR2 FVKESK. This CDR3 is CASSRLGGARSYTF. Written as DNA, the CDR3 is TGTGCCAGCAGCCGACTAGGGGGAGCTAGGAGCTACACCTTC.

With respect to this clonotype: An end of the junction differs from the germline gene, which may be a read error. This chain joins TRBV11-2 and TRBJ2-1, with 10 bases matching TRBD2. There are 15 residues in the CDR3. Germline CDR1 is SGHAT and CDR2 is FQNNGV. CDR3 nucleotide sequence: TGTGCCAACATCATAACTAGCGGGAACCACAATGAGCGGTTCTTC. Its translation is CANIITSGNHNERFF.

To note about this clonotype: The junction and the germline gene differ at one end; a read error may be behind it. The V and J genes are TRBV5-1 and TRBJ2-7; perhaps TRBD1 as D (6 bases). Per the germline V gene, CDR1 is SGHRS and CDR2 is YFSETQ. This CDR3 spans 16 amino acids. The CDR3 loop reads CVSSLDGQRLAYEQYF. The CDR3 DNA reads TGCGTCAGCAGCTTGGATGGACAGAGGTTGGCCTACGAGCAGTACTTC.

The sample holds a few counts of this clonotype. This may come from a read error, since a much larger clone is one base off. The chain joins TRBV10-3 to TRBJ2-5; possibly TRBD2 for D (6 bases). Germline assignment: CDR1 ENHRY and CDR2 SYGVKD. This CDR3 region has 13 residues. The CDR3 protein is CAISGGEGEAQYF. CDR3 sequence (DNA): TGTGCCATCTCCGGGGGAGAGGGAGAGGCCCAGTACTTC.

In the case of this clonotype: This CDR3 fails to terminate in the conserved phenylalanine or tryptophan, so it likely reflects a read error. The J gene is TRBJ1-5, the V gene TRBV6-5; perhaps TRBD1 as D (5 bases). The CDR3 is made up of 14 amino acids. CDR1 MNHEY and CDR2 SVGAGI come from the germline V gene. The CDR3 here is CASSYAGLGQSQHL. The CDR3 bases are TGTGCCAGCAGTTACGCGGGGCTGGGTCAGTCCCAGCATCTT.

In the case of this clonotype: This may be a read error, as it is one base from a much larger clone. The chain employs TRBV28 and TRBJ2-7, with D maybe TRBD2 (6 bases). V was cut by 11 bases and J by 3 bases, with 23 bases left in between. The germline CDR1 and CDR2 sequences are MDHEN and SYDVKM. This CDR3 has 15 amino acids. For the CDR3, the DNA is TGTGCCGTCTCCGGGACTCGCCGTAGGGTCTACGAGCAGTACTTC. Amino acids: CAVSGTRRRVYEQYF.

The CDR3: CASSLGRIEQFF. CDR3 bases: TGTGCCAGCAGCCTAGGACGGATTGAGCAGTTCTTC. J is TRBJ2-1 and V is TRBV7-9; D call uncertain. Germline V lookup: CDR1 SEHNR, CDR2 FQNEAQ (reference sequence). Trimming removed 5 bases from V and 9 bases from J, with 11 bases in between. CDR3 length: 12 residues. The full variable domain, its missing parts supplied by reference TRBV7-9 and TRBJ2-1, is DTGVSQNPRHKITKRGQNVTFRCDPISEHNRLYWYRQTLGQGPEFLTYFQNEAQLEKSRLLSDRFSAERPKGSFSTLEIQRTEQGDSAMYLCASSLGRIEQFFGPGTRLTVL.

A word on this clonotype: Possible read error: a much larger clone is one base away. The chain links TRBV6-6 to TRBJ2-3; 8 bases are a match to TRBD1. This CDR3 spans 16 amino acids. Germline V gene lookup returns CDR1 MNHNY and CDR2 SVGAGI (reference sequence). The CDR3 here is CASSYSGAGGTDTHYF. CDR3 DNA sequence: TGTGCCAGCAGTTACTCAGGGGCAGGGGGCACAGATACGCACTATTTT.

This clonotype was seen repeatedly, ten times or more. This rearrangement joins TRBV5-1 to TRBJ2-1, with no clear D. CDR3 length: 15 residues. Germline loops: CDR1 SGHRS, CDR2 YFSETQ. V lost 0 bases and J lost 0, with 7 bases in between. CDR3: CASSLGGFSYNEQFF. The DNA of the CDR3 is TGCGCCAGCAGCTTGGGCGGTTTCTCCTACAATGAGCAGTTCTTC.